This T cell receptor (beta chain) was identified during a study of cytomegalovirus exposure and HLA in healthy donors. It was with 60 Vbeta and 13 Jbeta primers that the PCR ran. Here immunoSEQ multiplex PCR was the method, and the copy in TCRdb shows in-frame clones only, minus some. The sample contains around 140,000 clones, around nine tenths of which appear only once. On this clone: Its antigen is unidentified.

Study observations and caveats: Among CMV-associated TCR beta chains, most appeared HLA-restricted in a later analysis. High specificity and sensitivity for cytomegalovirus status were reported for the classifier. The study assumed roughly uniform donor sequencing depth for presence/absence analyses.

Germline CDR1 reads LNHDA; CDR2 reads SQIVND (reference sequence). The germline V and J ends were trimmed by 10 bases and 3 bases, with 17 bases remaining between them. The CDR3 has 14 amino acids. The chain employs TRBV19 and TRBJ2-3; TRBD1 is a possible D gene (6 bases). Sequenced: PBMCs. This clonotype was sampled from a young woman in good health and CMV-seronegative. CDR3 amino acids: CATSMGARTDTQYF. For the CDR3, the DNA is TGTGCCACCAGTATGGGGGCGCGTACAGATACGCAGTATTTT.